Listed below are T cell receptor beta chains from one sample, sequenced in a study of T cells in Graves' hyperthyroidism and ophthalmopathy. TCRdb independently ran MiXCR on the multiplex PCR reads; one entry per CDR3 protein. The sample holds a few hundred thousand distinct CDR3 sequences, about a sixth seen once. Sequencing was carried out using blood. Receptor source: a man in his forties with Graves' hyperthyroidism. The CDR3 runs from the conserved cysteine through the conserved F or W. Fields, in order: V gene, clone size, J gene, D gene, CDR3 DNA, CDR3 protein. The D gene is left open where the match is weak. The size of a clone is reported for some rows only, either as once, few or many, or as a class for expanded clones.

TRBV27	many	TRBJ2-3	NA	TGTGCCAGCATGGGAAGGAGCGGCACAGATACGCAGTATTTT	CASMGRSGTDTQYF
TRBV5-6	many	TRBJ1-2	NA	TGTGCCAGCAGACACTGGGAAGAAGATGGCTACACCTTC	CASRHWEEDGYTF
TRBV5-4	many	TRBJ2-7	TRBD1	TGTGCCAGCAGCTCCCGGACAGGGGGGTTAGAGCAGTACTTC	CASSSRTGGLEQYF
TRBV3-1	many	TRBJ2-2	NA	TGTGCCAGCAGCCACCGGGCCACGAACACCGGGGAGCTGTTTTTT	CASSHRATNTGELFF
TRBV30	NA	TRBJ1-5	NA	TGTGCCTGGAGTGTACATTCGGGTTCCCAGCCCCAGCATTTT	CAWSVHSGSQPQHF
TRBV7-9	NA	TRBJ1-4	NA	TGTGCCAGCAGCTTAGCGACGGCAGGGCGCAAAGTTAATGAAAAACTGTTTTTT	CASSLATAGRKVNEKLFF
TRBV15	NA	TRBJ2-2	NA	TGTGCCACCAGCAGGGCGGGCGGAGTCATCCCCCCCGGGGAGCTGTTTTTT	CATSRAGGVIPPGELFF
TRBV4-3	many	TRBJ2-7	NA	TGCGCCAGCAGCCAAGATAGGGAGGTCACCGTCTACGAGCAGTACTTC	CASSQDREVTVYEQYF
TRBV18	many	TRBJ2-7	NA	TGTGCCAGCTCCGCAGGGCAAAATGAGAAGGAGCAGTACTTC	CASSAGQNEKEQYF
TRBV6-1	few	TRBJ1-1	NA	TGTGCCAGCAGTCTATGGGGGGTGGTGAACACTGAAGCTTTCTTT	CASSLWGVVNTEAFF
TRBV5-1	many	TRBJ1-1	TRBD1	TGCGCCAGCAGCTTGACCGGGACAGGGTCGGGCACTGAAGCTTTCTTT	CASSLTGTGSGTEAFF
TRBV5-1	many	TRBJ2-5	TRBD1	TGCGCCAGCAGCTTGGGGGACAGGTTGGGGGAGACCCAGTACTTC	CASSLGDRLGETQYF
TRBV20-1	many	TRBJ2-1	NA	TGCAGTGCGAGGACGGGAACGGGTGAGCAGTTCTTC	CSARTGTGEQFF
TRBV5-8	once	TRBJ2-3	NA	TGTGCCAGCAGCTTGGTCGGGACCTCAGATACGCAGTATTTT	CASSLVGTSDTQYF
TRBV20-1	few	TRBJ1-5	NA	TGCAGTGCTAGTACCGGGACGGAGAATCAGCCCCAGCATTTT	CSASTGTENQPQHF
TRBV6-1	few	TRBJ2-7	NA	TGTGCCAGCAGTATAGGACAGTCCTACGAGCAGTACTTC	CASSIGQSYEQYF
TRBV7-8	NA	TRBJ1-3	TRBD1	TGTGCCAGCAGCTTATGGGCTAGGGACAGGGGGAGCAACTCTGGAAACACCATATATTTT	CASSLWARDRGSNSGNTIYF
TRBV20-1	many	TRBJ2-1	TRBD2	TGCAGTGCTAGAGCCCGACTAGCGGGCCCGAGCGGTGAGCAGTTCTTC	CSARARLAGPSGEQFF
TRBV4-2	many	TRBJ1-2	NA	TGTGCCAGCAGCGTTGGGGAGGGGGAGGACTATGGCTACACCTTC	CASSVGEGEDYGYTF
TRBV20-1	many	TRBJ1-2	NA	TGCAGTGCTGGGAAGGGGATTGGCTACACCTTC	CSAGKGIGYTF
TRBV10-3	many	TRBJ1-2	TRBD1	TGTGCCATCAGTGAGGGGACAGGGCCCAACTATGGCTACACCTTC	CAISEGTGPNYGYTF
TRBV19	NA	TRBJ2-2	TRBD2	TGTGCCAGTAGTCCCGCGGGGGGAAGGACCGGGGAGCTGTTTTTT	CASSPAGGRTGELFF
TRBV28	many	TRBJ2-3	TRBD1	TGTGCCAGCAGTTCCTCACCCTCCCCAGGGGGAGATACGCAGTATTTT	CASSSSPSPGGDTQYF
TRBV20-1	few	TRBJ2-1	TRBD2	TGCAGTGCGGGGGGGGGGGGTGCCTACAATGAGCAGTTCTTC	CSAGGGGAYNEQFF
TRBV19	many	TRBJ1-5	NA	TGTGCCAGTAGAGGGGCAGGAAGCAATCAGCCCCAGCATTTT	CASRGAGSNQPQHF
TRBV12-3/TRBV12-4	NA	TRBJ2-7	TRBD1	TGTGCCAGCAGCCCGGGACAGGGGGAAGTCTACGAGCAGTACTTC	CASSPGQGEVYEQYF
TRBV7-9	few	TRBJ2-3	TRBD2	TGTGCCAGCAGCTCCTTTAACGGGGGGGCGGATACGCAGTATTTT	CASSSFNGGADTQYF
TRBV6-6	NA	TRBJ2-5	NA	TGTGCCAGCAGTTACTCGTCCAGGGCAGAGACCCAGTACTTC	CASSYSSRAETQYF
TRBV4-2	few	TRBJ2-3	NA	TGTGCCAGCAGCCAAGTGACTGAGCCAGATACGCAGTATTTT	CASSQVTEPDTQYF
TRBV3-1	many	TRBJ1-2	TRBD1	TGTGCCAGCAGCTCCCGCAGGACAGGCCACTATGGCTACACCTTC	CASSSRRTGHYGYTF
TRBV30	many	TRBJ1-2	NA	TGTGCCTGGAGGGGGGCTTTTGGCGAGGACCCATATGGCTACACCTTC	CAWRGAFGEDPYGYTF
TRBV18	many	TRBJ2-5	NA	TGTGCCAGCTCACCGCAACAAGAGACCCAGTACTTC	CASSPQQETQYF
TRBV3-1	many	TRBJ2-3	NA	TGTGCCAGCAGCCAAGATGGGATGGGGGCAGGCACGCAGTATTTT	CASSQDGMGAGTQYF
TRBV5-1	many	TRBJ2-2	TRBD1	TGCGCCAGCAGCTTGGGACAGGGGGCCGCCGGGGAGCTGTTTTTT	CASSLGQGAAGELFF
TRBV4-1	many	TRBJ2-1	NA	TGCGCCAGCAGCAAGGGGAGTATCACGGAGCAGTTCTTC	CASSKGSITEQFF
TRBV5-8	many	TRBJ2-7	NA	TGTGCCAGCAGACATCGAGCGACAGCGAACATCTACGAGCAGTACTTC	CASRHRATANIYEQYF
TRBV2	many	TRBJ1-2	TRBD1	TGTGCCAGCAGTTACCTTACAGGGGTCTATGGCTACACCTTC	CASSYLTGVYGYTF
TRBV20-1	many	TRBJ2-2	NA	TGCAGTGCTAGCAGCTTATCGAACACCGGGGAGCTGTTTTTT	CSASSLSNTGELFF
TRBV6-9	NA	TRBJ2-2	NA	TGTGCCAGCAGTTACGGGGGGCCCCCCGGGGAGCTGTTTTTT	CASSYGGPPGELFF
TRBV28	many	TRBJ1-4	NA	TGTGCCAGCAGTCCGGGGGGCCAAACTAATGAAAAACTGTTTTTT	CASSPGGQTNEKLFF
TRBV5-1	many	TRBJ2-2	TRBD1	TGCGCCAGCAGCGAAGGTCCGACAGGGGTCACCGGGGAGCTGTTTTTT	CASSEGPTGVTGELFF
TRBV20-1	NA	TRBJ2-3	TRBD1	TGCAGTGCCAGCAGGGGGCCCCCTGCAGATACGCAGTATTTT	CSASRGPPADTQYF
TRBV6-2/TRBV6-3	NA	TRBJ2-2	NA	TGTGCCAGCAGTTCCGGGCAAAGGACAGTCGTGACCGGGGAGCTGTTTTTT	CASSSGQRTVVTGELFF
TRBV4-1	NA	TRBJ1-5	NA	TGCGCCAGCAGCCAAGATTGGCCAGTTCCTCAGCCCCAGCATTTT	CASSQDWPVPQPQHF
TRBV5-6	NA	TRBJ1-1	NA	TGTGCCAGCAGCCCCCTCGACAGAAGCTCTTTGAACACTGAAGCTTTCTTT	CASSPLDRSSLNTEAFF
TRBV20-1	NA	TRBJ1-4	NA	TGCAGTGCTAGAGGGGGGCAGCGGAATGAAAAACTGTTTTTT	CSARGGQRNEKLFF
TRBV7-9	NA	TRBJ2-5	NA	TGTGCCAGCAGCCCGCGAGCCCAGGGAGTGACCCAGTACTTC	CASSPRAQGVTQYF
TRBV15	NA	TRBJ2-1	NA	TGTGCCACGGAGGGGGGCACGGGCGATGAGCAGTTCTTC	CATEGGTGDEQFF
TRBV6-1	few	TRBJ2-7	TRBD1	TGTGCCAGCAGGACAGGGGTGGAGTACGAGCAGTACTTC	CASRTGVEYEQYF
TRBV5-8	many	TRBJ1-1	NA	TGTGCCAGCAGGGAGGAACTGGTGCACACTGAAGCTTTCTTT	CASREELVHTEAFF
TRBV19	NA	TRBJ1-6	NA	TGTGCCAGTAGTACGAGTAATTCACCCCTCCACTTT	CASSTSNSPLHF
TRBV12-3/TRBV12-4	many	TRBJ1-2	NA	TGTGCCAGCAGTTTATCCCGCATTGGGGGCTACACCTTC	CASSLSRIGGYTF